A single sample gave rise to the 16 T cell receptor beta chains below, sequenced in a study of vaccination and CD4 T cells after COVID-19. Each CDR3 protein is one row after TCRdb ran MiXCR on the PCR reads. The data contain about 30,000 distinct CDR3 sequences, 45% to 50% of them singletons. The time point denotes: late sampling 161 to 241 days after vaccination in a few convalescent patients. The material was CD4+ T cells from blood, obtained about 7 months after SARS-CoV-2 vaccination. The receptors stem from a human donor who had recovered from COVID-19.

This chain joins TRBV12-3 or TRBV12-4 and TRBJ2-3; D is perhaps TRBD1 (5 bases). Trimming removed 5 bases at V and 5 bases at J, with 8 bases between. This CDR3 is 12 amino acids long. CDR3 nucleotide sequence: TGTGCCAGCAGTCCCCAGGGAGATACGCAGTATTTT. Protein sequence: CASSPQGDTQYF.

V usage is TRBV28 and J usage is TRBJ2-6; D may be TRBD1 or TRBD2 (6 bases each). The CDR3 is 16 amino acids. The germline V gene encodes CDR1 MDHEN and CDR2 SYDVKM. Deletions cut 3 bases from V and 0 bases from J, with 9 bases between. The CDR3 is CASSFGGPSGANVLTF. CDR3 sequence (DNA): TGTGCCAGCAGTTTTGGGGGGCCCTCTGGGGCCAACGTCCTGACTTTC.

A few counts support this clonotype. The chain uses TRBV11-2 and TRBJ2-7, with 8 nucleotides matching TRBD2. The CDR3 contains 16 residues. V dropped 5 bases and J dropped 4; count of bases not matched to a gene: 13. Germline assignment: CDR1 SGHAT and CDR2 FQNNGV. This chain's CDR3 is CASSPGVQRELYEQYF. The DNA for the CDR3 is TGTGCCAGCAGCCCAGGCGTCCAGCGGGAGTTATACGAGCAGTACTTC.

The chain joins TRBV7-2 to TRBJ1-1; D uncertain. Germline CDR1 is SGHTA and CDR2 is FQGNSA. The V and J ends lost 5 bases and 1 base respectively, with 14 bases between them. This CDR3 region has 15 residues. CDR3 nucleotides: TGTGCCAGCAGCCAAAGAGGACCGACGAACACTGAAGCTTTCTTT. It specifies CASSQRGPTNTEAFF.

This clonotype was seen a handful of times. The chain combines TRBV11-3 with TRBJ1-1, with TRBD1 as a possible D gene (5 bases). This CDR3 has 15 amino acids. The germline V and J ends were trimmed by 4 bases and 1 base, with 13 bases remaining between them. CDR1 is SGHNT, CDR2 YENEEA, per germline. The CDR3 DNA reads TGTGCCAGCAGCTCATCAGGGCAAGCGAACACTGAAGCTTTCTTT. It yields the protein CASSSSGQANTEAFF. Complete variable domain (other parts from reference TRBV11-3 and TRBJ1-1): EAGVVQSPRYKIIEKKQPVAFWCNPISGHNTLYWYLQNLGQGPELLIRYENEEAVDDSQLPKDRFSAERLKGVDSTLKIQPAELGDSAVYLCASSSSGQANTEAFFGQGTRLTVV.

This clonotype was picked up a small number of times. The rearrangement joins TRBV15 to TRBJ2-7, with D perhaps matching TRBD1 (7 bases). Germline loops: CDR1 LNHNV, CDR2 YYDKDF (reference sequence). V lost 9 bases to trimming and J lost 2 bases, with 20 bases between them. The CDR3 covers 15 residues. CDR3: CATAGGSLPTYEQYF. The CDR3 region has the DNA TGTGCCACGGCAGGGGGGAGCCTACCCACCTACGAGCAGTACTTC.

The chain has TRBV7-9 and TRBJ2-7; D is unresolved. Germline V CDR1 and CDR2: SEHNR, FQNEAQ (reference sequence). CDR3 length equals 12 residues. Trimming removed 0 bases at V and 3 bases at J, with 3 bases between. The CDR3 reads CASSLAHYEQYF. DNA of the CDR3: TGTGCCAGCAGCTTAGCCCACTACGAGCAGTACTTC.

This chain joins TRBV2 and TRBJ1-2; TRBD1 might be the D (5 bases). Germline V gene data show CDR1 as SNHLY and CDR2 as FYNNEI. The CDR3 has 14 residues. V was shortened by 7 bases and J by 0 bases, with 12 bases between the two germline ends. The CDR3 DNA reads as TGTGCCAGCAACTACAGGCGAGCTAACTATGGCTACACCTTC. It specifies CASNYRRANYGYTF.

The rearrangement links TRBV6-1 to TRBJ2-3, with 8 positions matching TRBD2. The germline CDR1 and CDR2 sequences are MNHNS and SASEGT. This CDR3 region has 14 residues. Trimming removed 6 bases from V and 3 bases from J; junction bases left unmatched: 5. The CDR3 DNA reads as TGTGCCAGCAGGTTGAGCGGGAGTACAGATACGCAGTATTTT. The encoded protein is CASRLSGSTDTQYF.

The gene calls are TRBV7-8 and TRBJ1-2; no clear D. The ends were cut back, 2 bases at V and 8 bases at J, with 12 bases in the middle. The CDR3 loop spans 13 amino acids. Per the germline V gene, CDR1 is SGHVS and CDR2 is FQNEAQ. CDR3 amino acids: CASSLSSEHGYTF. For the CDR3, the DNA is TGTGCCAGCAGCTTAAGCTCGGAGCACGGCTACACCTTC.

This clonotype was observed a few times. The V gene is TRBV28, the J gene TRBJ1-1, with D tentatively TRBD1 (5 bases). CDR1 and CDR2 (germline): MDHEN, SYDVKM. CDR3 length equals 13 residues. The germline V and J ends were trimmed by 6 bases and 1 base, with 9 bases remaining between them. The CDR3 region is CASRDTGNTEAFF. The CDR3 nucleotides read TGTGCCAGCAGGGACACGGGGAACACTGAAGCTTTCTTT.

This clonotype has just a few counts. The chain is built from TRBV4-3 and TRBJ1-5; D not resolved. CDR3 length equals 13 residues. Germline CDR1 is LGHNA and CDR2 is YSLEER. Trimming stripped 0 bases from V and 5 bases from J, with 5 bases between. The CDR3 here is CASSQDRHQPQHF. CDR3 nucleotides: TGCGCCAGCAGCCAAGATAGGCATCAGCCCCAGCATTTT.

A note on this clonotype: Its ends do not fully match the called genes, so a read error is possible. The J gene is TRBJ2-2, the V gene TRBV7-9; TRBD1 or TRBD2 may be the D gene (6 bases each). The CDR3 has 16 residues. Germline CDR1 SEHNR, CDR2 FQNEAQ (reference sequence). The CDR3 sequence is CASSFYFGQSDGGLFF. As DNA, the CDR3 is TGTGCCAGCAGCTTTTACTTCGGACAGTCCGACGGGGGGCTGTTTTTT.

There are a few counts of this clonotype. The genes are TRBV19 and TRBJ1-2; 7 bases are a match to TRBD1. Per germline, CDR1 LNHDA and CDR2 SQIVND (reference sequence). This CDR3 region has 17 residues. J was trimmed by 8 bases and V by 5 bases; bases with no gene match: 20. CDR3 nucleotide sequence: TGTGCCAGTAGTGGGTCCGGGACAGAATTATCCTCCGGGGGCTACACCTTC. Protein sequence: CASSGSGTELSSGGYTF.

The rearrangement joins TRBV6-2 or TRBV6-3 to TRBJ2-7, with 15 bases aligning to TRBD2. CDR1 MNHEY and CDR2 SVGEGT come from the germline V gene. This CDR3 has 18 residues. J gave up 2 bases and V 2 bases, and 7 bases lay outside the gene matches. The CDR3 DNA sequence: TGTGCCAGCAGTTACCCCGGGACTAGCGGGAGGAGCACCTACGAGCAGTACTTC. It is translated as CASSYPGTSGRSTYEQYF.

The genes are TRBV28 and TRBJ2-1, with TRBD2 matching 10 bases. The CDR3 covers 17 residues. V was clipped by 3 bases and J by 9 bases; unmatched bases: 14. Germline CDR1 and CDR2: MDHEN and SYDVKM. CDR3 amino acids: CASSFLSASGSISEQFF. The CDR3 DNA sequence: TGTGCCAGCAGTTTCCTCTCGGCTAGCGGGAGTATAAGTGAGCAGTTCTTC.